Detailed here is one T cell receptor (beta chain). The junction does not match germline at one end; this may be a read error. The germline V gene has CDR1 SGHTA and CDR2 FQGNSA. This CDR3 comprises 14 residues. This record belongs to a study of blood T cells in healthy people across ages. For the second PCR, which ran for roughly 7 to 11 cycles, a sample-barcoded 5' primer and a J-beta primer mix were used. Via MiXCR, TCRdb re-called the 5' RACE reads, giving one row per CDR3 protein. The table lists 800,000 to 950,000 distinct CDR3 sequences, under 40% of them singletons. Isolation per sample recovered at least 7 million PBMCs.

The TCR originated in a man younger than 35 in good health. Material: blood. The genes are TRBV7-2 and TRBJ2-5, with D unclear. The CDR3 sequence is CASSLVSLGETRYF. CDR3 coding DNA: TGTGCCAGCAGCTTAGTGAGTCTGGGTGAGACCCGGTACTTC. Filled out from reference TRBV7-2 and TRBJ2-5, the complete variable domain reads GAGVSQSPSNKVTEKGKDVELRCDPISGHTALYWYRQSLGQGLEFLIYFQGNSAPDKSGLPSDRFSAERTGGSVSTLTIQRTQQEDSAVYLCASSLVSLGETRYFGPGTRLLVL.